A single sample is the source of the 10 T cell receptor beta chains below, sequenced in a study of blood T cell repertoires in COVID-19. The protocol was immunoSEQ multiplex PCR, while the TCRdb copy is restricted to in-frame clones and leaves out a portion. The data contain around 230,000 clones, over 70% of them singletons. Sample: peripheral blood. Every receptor here comes from a middle-aged man with acute or convalescent COVID-19.

The CDR3 sequence is CASSPRGTVGPDTQYF. CDR3 coding DNA: TGTGCCAGCAGCCCCCGCGGGACAGTGGGGCCAGATACGCAGTATTTT. This chain joins TRBV7-2 and TRBJ2-3, with TRBD1 as a possible D gene (7 bases). The ends were cut back, 5 bases at V and 4 bases at J, with 19 bases in the middle. The CDR3 sequence is 16 residues long. Germline V CDR1 and CDR2: SGHTA, FQGNSA. The full variable domain, rest sourced from reference TRBV7-2 and TRBJ2-3, is GAGVSQSPSNKVTEKGKDVELRCDPISGHTALYWYRQSLGQGLEFLIYFQGNSAPDKSGLPSDRFSAERTGGSVSTLTIQRTQQEDSAVYLCASSPRGTVGPDTQYFGPGTRLTVL.

The chain employs TRBV9 and TRBJ1-2; 9 nucleotides line up with TRBD1. Germline V gene sequence: CDR1 SGDLS, CDR2 YYNGEE. The CDR3 has 15 residues. The V gene end was trimmed by 3 bases and the J gene end by 3 bases; junction bases not matched to a gene: 6. CDR3 coding DNA: TGTGCCAGCAGCGAGGCCCGGGACAGGGACTATGGCTACACCTTC. This translates into CASSEARDRDYGYTF.

The rearrangement links TRBV4-2 to TRBJ2-7; 8 bases are shared with TRBD2. Germline assignment: CDR1 LGHNA and CDR2 YNFKEQ. This CDR3 has 17 amino acids. V was pared by 0 bases and J by 5 bases, with 12 bases of the junction left unmatched. The CDR3 spells CASSQDLGGLATDEQYF. CDR3 in DNA: TGTGCCAGCAGCCAAGATCTTGGTGGACTAGCCACCGACGAGCAGTACTTC.

The rearrangement uses TRBV5-1 and TRBJ2-3; no reliable D call. Trimming left V 3 bases short and J 5 bases short, with 4 bases between. This CDR3 spans 11 amino acids. The germline V gene encodes CDR1 SGHRS and CDR2 YFSETQ. Here the CDR3 reads CASSSIDTQYF. In DNA, the CDR3 is TGCGCCAGCAGCTCCATAGATACGCAGTATTTT.

In this sample, this clone turned up once. This chain links TRBV5-6 with TRBJ1-3; the D gene is possibly TRBD1 (6 bases). CDR1 and CDR2 from the germline V gene are SGHDT and YYEEEE. CDR3 length equals 15 residues. Trimming pared 6 bases from V and 2 bases from J, leaving 15 bases between. The CDR3 nucleotides read TGTGCCAGCACTCTAACGGGGGGCGCTGGAAACACCATATATTTT. Translated: CASTLTGGAGNTIYF.

This clone was counted once. The chain joins TRBV5-1 to TRBJ2-3; no definite D call. The V and J ends lost 4 bases and 6 bases respectively, with 12 bases between them. The CDR3 runs 13 residues. In germline, CDR1 is SGHRS, CDR2 YFSETQ. CDR3 amino acids: CASSDGFRDTQYF. The CDR3 nucleotides read TGCGCCAGCAGCGACGGGTTTAGGGATACGCAGTATTTT.

The chain recombines TRBV5-1 with TRBJ2-2; TRBD2 agrees at 12 bases. CDR3 size: 16 residues. V dropped 4 bases and J dropped 5; count of bases not matched to a gene: 6. Germline V lookup: CDR1 SGHRS, CDR2 YFSETQ. CDR3 region: CASSQTSGRLTGELFF. For the CDR3, the DNA is TGCGCCAGCAGCCAGACTAGCGGGAGACTGACCGGGGAGCTGTTTTTT.

This clone was found once. The chain has TRBV18 and TRBJ1-5; TRBD1 matches 7 bases. Trimming cost V 3 bases and J 7 bases; bases outside gene matches: 9. CDR1 and CDR2 (germline): KGHSH, LQKENI. CDR3 length: 15 amino acids. In nucleotides, the CDR3 is TGTGCCAGCTCACCTTCGGGACAGAGGAGCCAGCCCCAGCATTTT. Translating gives CASSPSGQRSQPQHF. The full variable domain, with the rest looked up from reference TRBV18 and TRBJ1-5, is NAGVMQNPRHLVRRRGQEARLRCSPMKGHSHVYWYRQLPEEGLKFMVYLQKENIIDESGMPKERFSAEFPKEGPSILRIQQVVRGDSAAYFCASSPSGQRSQPQHFGDGTRLSIL.

The V call is TRBV7-3, the J call TRBJ2-4, with D possibly matching TRBD2 (6 bases). The germline gives CDR1 SGHTA, CDR2 FQGTGA. This CDR3 has 15 residues. Trimming left V 2 bases short and J 5 bases short, with 13 bases between. The CDR3 coding sequence is TGTGCCAGCAGCTTAGGAGGAGGGGCACAAAACATTCAGTACTTC. This encodes CASSLGGGAQNIQYF.

The CDR3 bases are TGTGCCAGTAGTATAGGAGGACAGGGCTACGAGCAGTACTTC. This translates into CASSIGGQGYEQYF. The rearrangement joins TRBV19 to TRBJ2-7, with 8 bases identical to TRBD1. Germline V gene lookup returns CDR1 LNHDA and CDR2 SQIVND (reference sequence). CDR3 length: 14 amino acids. J gave up 3 bases and V 1 base, and 2 bases lay outside the gene matches.